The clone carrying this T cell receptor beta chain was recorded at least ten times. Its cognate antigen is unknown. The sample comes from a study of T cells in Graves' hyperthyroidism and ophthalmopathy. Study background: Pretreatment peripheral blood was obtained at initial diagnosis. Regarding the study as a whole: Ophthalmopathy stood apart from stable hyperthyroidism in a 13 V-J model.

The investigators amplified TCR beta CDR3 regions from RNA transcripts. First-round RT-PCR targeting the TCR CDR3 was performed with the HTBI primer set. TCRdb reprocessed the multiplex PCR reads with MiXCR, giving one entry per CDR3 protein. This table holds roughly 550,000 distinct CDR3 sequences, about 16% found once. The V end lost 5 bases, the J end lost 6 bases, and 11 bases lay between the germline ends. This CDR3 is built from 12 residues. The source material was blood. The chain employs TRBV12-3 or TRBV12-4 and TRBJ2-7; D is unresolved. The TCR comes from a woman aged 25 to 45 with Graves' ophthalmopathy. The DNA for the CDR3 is TGTGCCAGCAGTCATACCGGATCCGAGCAGTACTTC. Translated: CASSHTGSEQYF.